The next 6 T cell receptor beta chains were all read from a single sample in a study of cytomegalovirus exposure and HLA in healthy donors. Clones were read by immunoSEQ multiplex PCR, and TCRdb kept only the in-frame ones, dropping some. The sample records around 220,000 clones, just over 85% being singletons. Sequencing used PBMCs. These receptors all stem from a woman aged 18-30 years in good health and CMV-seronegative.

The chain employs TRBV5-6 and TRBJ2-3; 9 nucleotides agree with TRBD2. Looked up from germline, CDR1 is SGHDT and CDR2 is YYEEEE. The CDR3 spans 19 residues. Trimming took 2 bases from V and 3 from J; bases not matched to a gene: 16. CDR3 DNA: TGTGCCAGCAGCTTATCCGGGACTAGCCCTAGTACTGGGACAGATACGCAGTATTTT. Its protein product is CASSLSGTSPSTGTDTQYF.

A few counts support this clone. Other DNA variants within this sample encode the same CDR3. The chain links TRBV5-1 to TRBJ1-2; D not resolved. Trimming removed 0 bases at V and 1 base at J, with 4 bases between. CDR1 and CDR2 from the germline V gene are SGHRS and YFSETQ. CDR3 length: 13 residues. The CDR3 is CASSLDNNYGYTF. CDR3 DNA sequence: TGCGCCAGCAGCTTGGACAATAACTATGGCTACACCTTC.

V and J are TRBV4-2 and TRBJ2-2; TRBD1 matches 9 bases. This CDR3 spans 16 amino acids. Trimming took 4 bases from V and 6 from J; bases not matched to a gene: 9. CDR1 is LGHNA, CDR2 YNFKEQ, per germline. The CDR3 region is CASSPVGTGRSGELFF. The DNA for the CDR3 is TGTGCCAGCAGCCCAGTCGGGACAGGGAGGTCCGGGGAGCTGTTTTTT.

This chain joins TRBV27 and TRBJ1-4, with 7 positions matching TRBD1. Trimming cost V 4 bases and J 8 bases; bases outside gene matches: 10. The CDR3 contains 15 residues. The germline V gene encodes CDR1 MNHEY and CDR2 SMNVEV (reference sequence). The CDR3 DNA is TGTGCCAGCAGTTCTCACAGGGGCGTAGAGGAAAAACTGTTTTTT. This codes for CASSSHRGVEEKLFF.

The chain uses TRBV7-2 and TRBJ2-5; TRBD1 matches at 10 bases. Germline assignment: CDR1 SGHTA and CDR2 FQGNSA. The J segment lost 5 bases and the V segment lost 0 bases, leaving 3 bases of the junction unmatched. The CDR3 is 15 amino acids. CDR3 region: CASSLAGQGLETQYF. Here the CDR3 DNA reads TGTGCCAGCAGCTTAGCGGGACAGGGGTTGGAGACCCAGTACTTC.

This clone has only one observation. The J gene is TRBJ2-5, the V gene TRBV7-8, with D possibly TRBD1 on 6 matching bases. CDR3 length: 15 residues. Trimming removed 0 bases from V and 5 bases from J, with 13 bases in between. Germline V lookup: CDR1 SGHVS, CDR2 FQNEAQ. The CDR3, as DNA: TGTGCCAGCAGCTTAGCGGCAGGGGCGCGGGAGACCCAGTACTTC. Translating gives CASSLAAGARETQYF. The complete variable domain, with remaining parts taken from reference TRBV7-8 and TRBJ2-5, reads GAGVSQSPRYKVAKRGQDVALRCDPISGHVSLFWYQQALGQGPEFLTYFQNEAQLDKSGLPSDRFFAERPEGSVSTLKIQRTQQEDSAVYLCASSLAAGARETQYFGPGTRLLVL.